This is a list of T cell receptor beta chains from one sample in a study of chemoradiotherapy in HPV16-positive cancers. Clones were sequenced by immunoSEQ multiplex PCR, and TCRdb holds only the in-frame ones, with some missing. The table has 20,000 to 25,000 clones, roughly 92% seen once. The input for sequencing was blood, taken from a patient who underwent chemoradiotherapy. These receptors originate from a human donor with HPV-associated anogenital cancer. Each CDR3 is given with its conserved first and last residue. The order of the fields is V gene, clone size, D gene, J gene, CDR3 protein, CDR3 DNA. A D gene is named only where the DNA matches it firmly. Clone sizes are given selectively: once, few, many, or a class where the clone is expanded.

v_call: TRBV7-2
clone_size: once
d_call: TRBD1
j_call: TRBJ2-7
cdr3_aa: CASSARTGIYEQYF
cdr3_nt: TGTGCCAGCAGCGCCCGGACAGGAATCTACGAGCAGTACTTC

v_call: TRBV28
clone_size: -
d_call: -
j_call: TRBJ2-2
cdr3_aa: CASSFSGTGELFF
cdr3_nt: TGTGCCAGCAGTTTTTCAGGAACCGGGGAGCTGTTTTTT

v_call: TRBV7-9
clone_size: -
d_call: TRBD1
j_call: TRBJ1-1
cdr3_aa: CASSSSWGTGGTEAFF
cdr3_nt: TGTGCCAGCAGCTCCTCCTGGGGGACAGGGGGCACTGAAGCTTTCTTT

v_call: TRBV6-6
clone_size: -
d_call: -
j_call: TRBJ1-6
cdr3_aa: CASRHPNSPLHF
cdr3_nt: TGTGCCAGCAGGCACCCGAATTCACCCCTCCACTTT

v_call: TRBV7-2
clone_size: -
d_call: -
j_call: TRBJ1-5
cdr3_aa: CASSPDIHQPQHF
cdr3_nt: TGTGCCAGCAGCCCAGACATCCATCAGCCCCAGCATTTT

v_call: TRBV18
clone_size: -
d_call: -
j_call: TRBJ2-5
cdr3_aa: CASSQGQHSRETQNF
cdr3_nt: TGTGCCAGCTCACAGGGACAGCACTCCCGGGAGACCCAGAACTTC

v_call: TRBV7-3
clone_size: -
d_call: TRBD2
j_call: TRBJ2-7
cdr3_aa: CASSLGSLAGVPHEQYF
cdr3_nt: TGTGCCAGCAGCTTAGGGTCCCTAGCGGGAGTTCCTCACGAGCAGTACTTC

v_call: TRBV11-1
clone_size: once
d_call: -
j_call: TRBJ1-4
cdr3_aa: CASSLGQILNEKLFF
cdr3_nt: TGTGCCAGCAGCCTGGGCCAAATTCTTAATGAAAAACTGTTTTTT

v_call: TRBV9
clone_size: few
d_call: -
j_call: TRBJ2-2
cdr3_aa: CASSPPGSVNTGELFF
cdr3_nt: TGTGCCAGCAGCCCCCCCGGCAGCGTGAACACCGGGGAGCTGTTTTTT

v_call: TRBV11-3
clone_size: -
d_call: TRBD2
j_call: TRBJ2-7
cdr3_aa: CASSLKGLPTYEQYF
cdr3_nt: TGTGCCAGCAGCTTAAAGGGACTACCAACCTACGAGCAGTACTTC

v_call: TRBV7-2
clone_size: -
d_call: -
j_call: TRBJ2-2
cdr3_aa: CASSLALVAGELFF
cdr3_nt: TGTGCCAGCAGCTTAGCCCTGGTAGCCGGGGAGCTGTTTTTT

v_call: TRBV2
clone_size: -
d_call: TRBD2
j_call: TRBJ2-2
cdr3_aa: CASSISGRYTGELFF
cdr3_nt: TGTGCCAGCAGCATCAGCGGGAGATACACCGGGGAGCTGTTTTTT

v_call: TRBV11-1
clone_size: -
d_call: -
j_call: TRBJ2-1
cdr3_aa: CASSLDYGGSYNEQFF
cdr3_nt: TGTGCCAGCAGCTTAGATTACGGGGGTTCCTACAATGAGCAGTTCTTC

v_call: TRBV5-1
clone_size: -
d_call: TRBD2
j_call: TRBJ2-1
cdr3_aa: CASSSSGGASYNEQFF
cdr3_nt: TGCGCCAGCAGTTCTAGCGGGGGGGCCTCCTACAATGAGCAGTTCTTC

v_call: TRBV25-1
clone_size: once
d_call: -
j_call: TRBJ2-3
cdr3_aa: CASSEGTTSTDTQYF
cdr3_nt: TGTGCCAGCAGTGAAGGTACGACTAGCACAGATACGCAGTATTTT

v_call: TRBV9
clone_size: -
d_call: TRBD2
j_call: TRBJ2-5
cdr3_aa: CASSVGEGLGTQYF
cdr3_nt: TGTGCCAGCAGCGTAGGGGAGGGTCTGGGGACCCAGTACTTC

v_call: TRBV27
clone_size: once
d_call: TRBD2
j_call: TRBJ2-3
cdr3_aa: CASAPRGVGTQYF
cdr3_nt: TGTGCCAGCGCCCCGCGGGGGGTGGGGACGCAGTATTTT

v_call: TRBV28
clone_size: -
d_call: -
j_call: TRBJ1-2
cdr3_aa: CASSFGGNYGYTF
cdr3_nt: TGTGCCAGCAGTTTTGGGGGGAACTATGGCTACACCTTC

v_call: TRBV7-2
clone_size: -
d_call: -
j_call: TRBJ2-5
cdr3_aa: CASSLERGMKTQYF
cdr3_nt: TGTGCCAGCAGCTTAGAAAGGGGAATGAAGACCCAGTACTTC

v_call: TRBV21-1
clone_size: -
d_call: -
j_call: TRBJ2-2
cdr3_aa: CASRKRPSGRECAKWGDTGELFF
cdr3_nt: TGTGCCAGCAGAAAGAGGCCTAGCGGGAGGGAGTGCGCTAAGTGGGGGGACACCGGGGAGCTGTTTTTT

v_call: TRBV6-6
clone_size: few
d_call: TRBD1
j_call: TRBJ2-6
cdr3_aa: CASSYTDRAGANVLTF
cdr3_nt: TGTGCCAGCAGTTACACCGACAGGGCCGGGGCCAACGTCCTGACTTTC

v_call: TRBV5-1
clone_size: -
d_call: -
j_call: TRBJ2-4
cdr3_aa: CASSLHPTLNIQYF
cdr3_nt: TGCGCCAGCAGCTTACATCCCACCTTAAACATTCAGTACTTC

v_call: TRBV4-3
clone_size: -
d_call: TRBD1
j_call: TRBJ2-7
cdr3_aa: CASSQIGQGLYEQYF
cdr3_nt: TGCGCCAGCAGCCAGATCGGACAGGGCCTCTACGAGCAGTACTTC

v_call: TRBV7-2
clone_size: -
d_call: TRBD1
j_call: TRBJ1-1
cdr3_aa: CASSPWGQGGRNTEAFF
cdr3_nt: TGTGCCAGCAGCCCCTGGGGACAGGGAGGTCGGAACACTGAAGCTTTCTTT